The 25 T cell receptor beta chains presented below share a single source sample, sequenced in a study of shared clonotypes between healthy human individuals (dated by TCRdb to 2018 to 2020). The library was prepared using the immunoSEQ multiplex PCR assay. Imported from immuneACCESS, the table was reduced by TCRdb to in-frame sequences with V and J called. These copies leave out some clones; in studies compared against another copy, an unresolved V gene accounts for under half, and the cause of the remainder is not known. This sample lists 1,500,000 or so clones; more than 95% were detected once. Together, the top ten hold approximately 1.2% of the sample. Sample: naive CD4+ T cells sorted from blood. Explained via the paper, the cell subset or site label denotes: CD45RA+ positively selected. These receptors all stem from a man between 25 and 39 years old in good health.

The chain joins TRBV7-2 to TRBJ2-7; TRBD1 aligns across 9 bases. Germline V lookup: CDR1 SGHTA, CDR2 FQGNSA. The CDR3 length is 16 residues. With 5 bases clipped from V and 2 bases from J, the junction kept 10 bases outside the gene matches. The CDR3 region has the DNA TGTGCCAGCAGCCACGGACCGGGACAGGGAACCTACGAGCAGTACTTC. Amino acid sequence: CASSHGPGQGTYEQYF.

This clone was counted a single time. CDR3 region: CASSLYQIMASGLTDTQYF. The CDR3 region has the DNA TGTGCCAGCAGCTTATATCAGATTATGGCTAGCGGGTTGACAGATACGCAGTATTTT. The J gene is TRBJ2-3, the V gene TRBV7-9, with TRBD2 matching 8 bases. Germline V gene sequence: CDR1 SEHNR, CDR2 FQNEAQ (reference sequence). The trim removed 2 bases at V and 3 bases at J, leaving 16 bases unmatched. The CDR3 loop spans 19 amino acids.

V and J are TRBV7-9 and TRBJ2-7; TRBD2 matches at 9 bases. This CDR3 spans 17 amino acids. V gave up 8 bases and J gave up 3 bases; unmatched junction bases: 17. CDR1 is SEHNR and CDR2 is FQNEAQ in the germline V gene (reference sequence). In DNA form, the CDR3 reads TGTGCCAGCTCCCCGGGTGCGGGGCGGGGGGGAGACTACGAGCAGTACTTC. Translating it yields CASSPGAGRGGDYEQYF. The complete variable domain, with remaining parts taken from reference TRBV7-9 and TRBJ2-7, reads DTGVSQNPRHKITKRGQNVTFRCDPISEHNRLYWYRQTLGQGPEFLTYFQNEAQLEKSRLLSDRFSAERPKGSFSTLEIQRTEQGDSAMYLCASSPGAGRGGDYEQYFGPGTRLTVT.

Remarks on this clone: At the DNA level, this CDR3 is encoded by other sequences in the same sample as well. This chain connects TRBV5-5 to TRBJ2-5, with D maybe TRBD2 (5 bases). Trimming pared 0 bases from V and 5 bases from J, leaving 11 bases between. Germline CDR1 and CDR2: SGHKS and YYEKEE (reference sequence). CDR3 length: 14 residues. The CDR3 is CASSLEGRGETQYF. Here the CDR3 DNA reads TGTGCCAGCAGCTTGGAAGGGCGAGGGGAGACCCAGTACTTC.

V gene TRBV7-9 combines with J gene TRBJ2-7, with 8 bases aligning to TRBD1. CDR1 SEHNR and CDR2 FQNEAQ come from the germline V gene (reference sequence). The V and J ends lost 7 bases and 3 bases, in that order; junction bases with no gene match: 8. The CDR3 is 14 amino acids. The CDR3 region is CASNPGQGYYEQYF. As DNA, the CDR3 is TGTGCCAGCAACCCTGGACAGGGTTACTACGAGCAGTACTTC.

The rearrangement uses TRBV6-5 and TRBJ2-3; 7 nucleotides match TRBD1. The germline gives CDR1 MNHEY, CDR2 SVGAGI. Trimming at V came to 2 bases and at J to 1 base, leaving 6 bases not matched to a gene. The CDR3 loop spans 16 amino acids. The CDR3 loop is CASSYTTGKGTDTQYF. The CDR3 region has the DNA TGTGCCAGCAGTTACACGACAGGGAAGGGCACAGATACGCAGTATTTT.

This chain joins TRBV27 and TRBJ1-2, with 7 bases matching TRBD1. V shed 5 bases, J shed 7 bases, and the junction held 7 bases outside the gene matches. Germline values: CDR1 MNHEY, CDR2 SMNVEV (reference sequence). The CDR3 sequence is 13 residues long. The CDR3 DNA follows: TGTGCCAGCAGTCCTGACAGGGAAAGTGGCTACACCTTC. Amino acids: CASSPDRESGYTF.

The chain employs TRBV5-4 and TRBJ2-1, with a weak D call TRBD1 (6 bases). CDR1 is SGHNT, CDR2 YYREEE, per germline (reference sequence). This CDR3 comprises 14 residues. Trimming took 7 bases from V and 0 from J, leaving 11 bases between them. The CDR3 here is CASSGASSYNEQFF. The CDR3 DNA is TGTGCCAGCTCAGGGGCGAGCTCCTACAATGAGCAGTTCTTC.

The sample holds one count of this clone. The chain combines TRBV14 with TRBJ1-1; D perhaps matches TRBD1 (5 bases). This CDR3 has 13 residues. V lost 5 bases, J lost 3 bases, and 10 bases lay in between. Germline loops: CDR1 SGHDN, CDR2 FVKESK. The CDR3 protein is CASSYMGDTEAFF. The CDR3 nucleotides are TGTGCCAGCAGCTACATGGGGGACACTGAAGCTTTCTTT.

The count of this clone is one. V usage is TRBV2 and J usage is TRBJ2-2; 9 nucleotides line up with TRBD2. CDR3 length: 16 amino acids. V lost 1 base to trimming and J lost 4 bases; unmatched junction nucleotides: 4. CDR1 and CDR2 (germline): SNHLY, FYNNEI. The CDR3 here is CASSEEAGGITGELFF. The DNA of the CDR3 is TGTGCCAGCAGTGAAGAAGCGGGAGGTATCACCGGGGAGCTGTTTTTT.

The chain employs TRBV18 and TRBJ1-5; D call uncertain. The V and J ends lost 5 bases and 4 bases respectively, with 6 bases between them. The CDR3 has 12 residues. The germline V gene encodes CDR1 KGHSH and CDR2 LQKENI. The CDR3 DNA reads as TGTGCCAGCTCAGCGACTAATCAGCCCCAGCATTTT. Its translation: CASSATNQPQHF. Supplemented by reference TRBV18 and TRBJ1-5, the full variable domain reads NAGVMQNPRHLVRRRGQEARLRCSPMKGHSHVYWYRQLPEEGLKFMVYLQKENIIDESGMPKERFSAEFPKEGPSILRIQQVVRGDSAAYFCASSATNQPQHFGDGTRLSIL.

The J gene is TRBJ1-1, the V gene TRBV6-1; D might be TRBD1 (5 bases). Deletions cut 4 bases from V and 0 bases from J, with 15 bases between. Germline V gene sequence: CDR1 MNHNS, CDR2 SASEGT. This CDR3 region has 16 residues. The CDR3 coding sequence is TGTGCCAGCAGTGCCAGGGCGGGACGTTTGAACACTGAAGCTTTCTTT. Protein sequence: CASSARAGRLNTEAFF.

This sequence joins TRBV6-1 and TRBJ2-2; D is unresolved. Germline lookup yields CDR1 MNHNS and CDR2 SASEGT. This CDR3 contains 12 residues. Trimming cost V 6 bases and J 8 bases, with 10 bases left between them. CDR3 in DNA: TGTGCCAGCAGCACTGCAAAGGGGGAGCTGTTTTTT. Encoded protein: CASSTAKGELFF.

CDR3: CASSSKTVDTGELFF. The CDR3 DNA sequence: TGTGCCAGCAGCTCGAAGACAGTCGACACCGGGGAGCTGTTTTTT. This chain joins TRBV7-2 and TRBJ2-2; D might be TRBD1 (5 bases). CDR1 and CDR2 from the germline V gene are SGHTA and FQGNSA. V lost 4 bases, J lost 3 bases, and 12 bases lay in between. The CDR3 consists of 15 residues.

In DNA, the CDR3 is TGCGCCAGCAGCCAAGTTTGGGGGGCAACGTGGCAGCCCCAGCATTTT. Its translation: CASSQVWGATWQPQHF. V is TRBV4-1 and J is TRBJ1-5; D possibly corresponds to TRBD1 (6 bases). The CDR3 length is 16 residues. Trimming cost V 1 base and J 7 bases, with 17 bases left between them. CDR1 and CDR2 (germline): MGHRA, YSYEKL.

The V gene is TRBV6-1, the J gene TRBJ2-2; TRBD1 matches 9 bases. Germline V gene data show CDR1 as MNHNS and CDR2 as SASEGT. Losses at the gene ends were 6 bases for V and 4 bases for J; bases not matched to a gene: 6. The CDR3 is 15 amino acids. CDR3 region: CASSPGTGFTGELFF. In DNA form, the CDR3 reads TGTGCCAGCAGCCCCGGGACAGGGTTCACCGGGGAGCTGTTTTTT.

The table lists this clone with a count of one. V usage is TRBV6-5 and J usage is TRBJ2-1, with TRBD2 as a possible D gene (10 bases). Trimming cost V 6 bases and J 8 bases, with 20 bases left between them. CDR3 size: 15 residues. The germline gives CDR1 MNHEY, CDR2 SVGAGI. In nucleotides, the CDR3 is TGTGCCAGCAGGAGACAGGGGGGGACTAGCGATGAGCAGTTCTTC. Amino acid sequence: CASRRQGGTSDEQFF.

V gene TRBV7-2 combines with J gene TRBJ1-4; a possible D gene is TRBD1 (5 bases). Trimming cost V 0 bases and J 4 bases, with 9 bases left between them. CDR3 length equals 15 residues. CDR1 SGHTA and CDR2 FQGNSA come from the germline V gene. For the CDR3, the DNA is TGTGCCAGCAGCTTAGCGTCGACAGTTAATGAAAAACTGTTTTTT. This translates into CASSLASTVNEKLFF.

The V and J genes are TRBV7-2 and TRBJ1-4; D uncertain. The germline V and J ends were trimmed by 0 bases and 3 bases, with 5 bases remaining between them. The CDR3 length is 14 residues. Germline V gives CDR1 SGHTA, CDR2 FQGNSA. This CDR3 is CASSLALPNEKLFF. DNA of the CDR3: TGTGCCAGCAGCTTAGCGTTACCTAATGAAAAACTGTTTTTT.

Concerning this clone itself: Other DNA sequences in the sample encode the same CDR3. V is TRBV19 and J is TRBJ2-5; 10 bases fit TRBD1. The V gene end was trimmed by 8 bases and the J gene end by 1 base; junction bases not matched to a gene: 1. CDR1 and CDR2 from the germline V gene are LNHDA and SQIVND (reference sequence). This CDR3 is 13 amino acids long. CDR3 DNA sequence: TGTGCCAGTCGGGACAGGGGCCAAGAGACCCAGTACTTC. It translates to CASRDRGQETQYF.

This clone was counted once. The rearrangement uses TRBV5-4 and TRBJ2-7; D may be TRBD1 (6 bases). Trimming removed 2 bases from V and 0 bases from J, with 12 bases in between. This CDR3 has 15 residues. Germline CDR1 SGHNT, CDR2 YYREEE (reference sequence). The DNA for the CDR3 is TGTGCCAGCAGCTTAACCGGGGACATCTCCTACGAGCAGTACTTC. Encoded protein: CASSLTGDISYEQYF.

The chain links TRBV7-3 to TRBJ1-2; D possibly corresponds to TRBD1 (5 bases). This CDR3 spans 15 amino acids. Germline assignment: CDR1 SGHTA and CDR2 FQGTGA. The V and J ends lost 0 bases and 5 bases respectively, with 13 bases between them. Written as DNA, the CDR3 is TGTGCCAGCAGCTTAACAGGCGGGGCGTCATATGGCTACACCTTC. Amino acid sequence: CASSLTGGASYGYTF.

V and J are TRBV5-1 and TRBJ2-3; 7 bases line up with TRBD1. The J segment lost 1 base and the V segment lost 1 base, leaving 9 bases of the junction unmatched. This CDR3 comprises 17 residues. Germline V CDR1 and CDR2: SGHRS, YFSETQ. The CDR3, as DNA: TGCGCCAGCAGCTTGCCGACAGGGAGAGGGGGCACAGATACGCAGTATTTT. Protein product: CASSLPTGRGGTDTQYF.

CDR3 residues: CASTKVVAGQETQYF. The CDR3 region has the DNA TGTGCCAGCACGAAGGTTGTGGCGGGACAAGAGACCCAGTACTTC. The rearrangement joins TRBV27 to TRBJ2-5; tentatively, D is TRBD2 (6 bases). CDR3 length: 15 residues. Germline V lookup: CDR1 MNHEY, CDR2 SMNVEV (reference sequence). Trimming left V 7 bases short and J 2 bases short, with 17 bases between.

V usage is TRBV5-5 and J usage is TRBJ2-7; no reliable D call. Germline V CDR1 and CDR2: SGHKS, YYEKEE (reference sequence). V was clipped by 4 bases and J by 1 base, with 15 bases between them. The CDR3 covers 15 residues. CDR3: CASSLTELRSYEQYF. CDR3 DNA: TGTGCCAGCAGCCTAACCGAGCTCCGGTCCTACGAGCAGTACTTC.